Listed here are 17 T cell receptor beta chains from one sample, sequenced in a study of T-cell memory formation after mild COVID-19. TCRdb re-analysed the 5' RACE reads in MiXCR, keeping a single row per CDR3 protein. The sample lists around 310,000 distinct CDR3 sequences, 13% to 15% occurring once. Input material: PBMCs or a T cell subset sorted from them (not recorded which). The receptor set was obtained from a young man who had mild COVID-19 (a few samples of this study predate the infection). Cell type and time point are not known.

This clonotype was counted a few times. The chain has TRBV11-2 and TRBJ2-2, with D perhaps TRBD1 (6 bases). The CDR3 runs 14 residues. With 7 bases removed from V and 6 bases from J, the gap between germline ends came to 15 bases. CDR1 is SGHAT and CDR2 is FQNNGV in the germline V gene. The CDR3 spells CASTPMGAAGELFF. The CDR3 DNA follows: TGTGCCAGCACCCCAATGGGGGCCGCCGGGGAGCTGTTTTTT.

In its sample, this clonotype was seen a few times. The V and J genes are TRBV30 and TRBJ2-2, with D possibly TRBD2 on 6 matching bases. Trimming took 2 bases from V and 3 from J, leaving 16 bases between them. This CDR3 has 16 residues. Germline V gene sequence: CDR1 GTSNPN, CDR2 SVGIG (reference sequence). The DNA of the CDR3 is TGTGCCTGGAGTAGCCCCCCGCGGGGCGACACCGGGGAGCTGTTTTTT. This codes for CAWSSPPRGDTGELFF.

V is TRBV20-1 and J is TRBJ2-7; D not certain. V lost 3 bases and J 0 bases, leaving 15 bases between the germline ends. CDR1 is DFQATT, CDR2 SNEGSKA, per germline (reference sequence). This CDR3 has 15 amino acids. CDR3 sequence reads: CSARGILLSSYEQYF. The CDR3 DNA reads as TGCAGTGCTAGGGGCATACTACTAAGCTCCTACGAGCAGTACTTC.

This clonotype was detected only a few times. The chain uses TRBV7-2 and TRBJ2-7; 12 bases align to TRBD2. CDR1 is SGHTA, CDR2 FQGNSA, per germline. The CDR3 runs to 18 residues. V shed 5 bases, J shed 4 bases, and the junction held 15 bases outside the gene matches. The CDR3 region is CASSLGLAGQKVGYEQYF. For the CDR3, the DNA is TGTGCCAGCAGCCTGGGACTAGCGGGCCAGAAGGTGGGTTACGAGCAGTACTTC.

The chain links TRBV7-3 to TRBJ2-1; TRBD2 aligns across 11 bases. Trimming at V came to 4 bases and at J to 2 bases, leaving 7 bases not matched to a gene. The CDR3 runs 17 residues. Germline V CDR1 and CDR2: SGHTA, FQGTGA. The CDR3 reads CASSSDILAGAYNEQFF. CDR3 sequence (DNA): TGTGCCAGCAGCTCCGATATACTAGCGGGGGCCTACAATGAGCAGTTCTTC.

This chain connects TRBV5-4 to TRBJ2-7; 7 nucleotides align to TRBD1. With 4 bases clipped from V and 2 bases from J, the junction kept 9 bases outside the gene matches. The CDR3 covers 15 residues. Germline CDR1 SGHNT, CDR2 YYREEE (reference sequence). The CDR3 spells CASSADTGEAYEQYF. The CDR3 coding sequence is TGTGCCAGCAGCGCCGACACAGGGGAAGCCTACGAGCAGTACTTC.

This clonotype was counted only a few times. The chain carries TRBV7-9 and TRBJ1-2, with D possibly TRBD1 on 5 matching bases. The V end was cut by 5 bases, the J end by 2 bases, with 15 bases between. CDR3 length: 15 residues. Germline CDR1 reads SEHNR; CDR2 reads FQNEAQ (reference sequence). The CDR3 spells CASSPPSGGNYGYTF. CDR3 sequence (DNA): TGTGCCAGCAGCCCACCGAGTGGGGGGAACTATGGCTACACCTTC.

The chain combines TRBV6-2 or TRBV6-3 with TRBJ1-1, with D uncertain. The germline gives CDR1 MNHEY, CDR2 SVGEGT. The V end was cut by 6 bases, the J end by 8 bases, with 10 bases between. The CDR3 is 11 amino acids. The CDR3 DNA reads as TGTGCCAGCAGCACCAGAGAAGAAGCTTTCTTT. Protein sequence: CASSTREEAFF.

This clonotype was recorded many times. The CDR3 coding sequence is TGTGCCAGCTTAGTGAGCGGGGGAAACCTCTACAATGAGCAGTTCTTC. Translating it yields CASLVSGGNLYNEQFF. The V gene is TRBV19, the J gene TRBJ2-1; 8 nucleotides align to TRBD2. The CDR3 length is 16 residues. V lost 9 bases to trimming and J lost 3 bases; unmatched junction nucleotides: 13. Germline V gene data show CDR1 as LNHDA and CDR2 as SQIVND (reference sequence).

Here the CDR3 reads CASSYHRANNEQFF. CDR3 nucleotide sequence: TGTGCCAGCAGTTACCACAGGGCCAACAATGAGCAGTTCTTC. V gene TRBV6-2 or TRBV6-3 combines with J gene TRBJ2-1; D might be TRBD1 (6 bases). The CDR3 runs to 14 residues. Between the trimmed V and J ends, which lost 2 bases and 5 bases, there was a span of 10 bases. Germline-derived CDR1 and CDR2 are MNHEY and SVGEGT.

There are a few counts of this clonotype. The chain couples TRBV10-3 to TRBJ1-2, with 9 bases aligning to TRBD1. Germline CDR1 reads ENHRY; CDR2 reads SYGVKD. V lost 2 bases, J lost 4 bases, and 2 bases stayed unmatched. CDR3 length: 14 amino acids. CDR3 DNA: TGTGCCATCAGTGAGGCGACAGGGGGCTATGGCTACACCTTC. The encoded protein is CAISEATGGYGYTF.

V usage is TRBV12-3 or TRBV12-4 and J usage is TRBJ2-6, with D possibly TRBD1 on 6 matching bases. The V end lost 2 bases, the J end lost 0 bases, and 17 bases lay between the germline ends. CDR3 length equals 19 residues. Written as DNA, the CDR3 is TGTGCCAGCAGTTTAAGGGCGACAGGCACCCTCTCTGGGGCCAACGTCCTGACTTTC. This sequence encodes CASSLRATGTLSGANVLTF.

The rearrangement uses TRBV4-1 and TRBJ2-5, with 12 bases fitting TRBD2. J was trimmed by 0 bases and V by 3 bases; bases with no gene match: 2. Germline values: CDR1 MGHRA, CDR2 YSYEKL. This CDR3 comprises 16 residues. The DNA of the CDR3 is TGCGCCAGCAGCCAGAGACTAGCGGGGGACCAAGAGACCCAGTACTTC. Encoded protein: CASSQRLAGDQETQYF.

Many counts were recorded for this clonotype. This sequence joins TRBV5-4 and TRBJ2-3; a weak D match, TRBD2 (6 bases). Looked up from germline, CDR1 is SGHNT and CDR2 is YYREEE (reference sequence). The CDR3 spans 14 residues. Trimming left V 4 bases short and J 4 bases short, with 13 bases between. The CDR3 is CASSEIAGSDTQYF. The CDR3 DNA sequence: TGTGCCAGCAGCGAAATCGCGGGGTCAGATACGCAGTATTTT.

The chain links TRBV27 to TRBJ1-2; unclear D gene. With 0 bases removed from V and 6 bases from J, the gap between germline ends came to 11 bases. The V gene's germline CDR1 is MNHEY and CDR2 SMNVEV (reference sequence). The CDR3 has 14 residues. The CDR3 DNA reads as TGTGCCAGCAGTTTATCCCGTGCGTCTCATGGCTACACCTTC. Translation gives CASSLSRASHGYTF.

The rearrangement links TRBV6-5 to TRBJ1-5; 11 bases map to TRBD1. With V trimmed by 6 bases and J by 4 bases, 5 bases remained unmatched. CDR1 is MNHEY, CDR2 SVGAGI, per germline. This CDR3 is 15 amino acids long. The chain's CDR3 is CASRRTGGFNQPQHF. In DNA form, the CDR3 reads TGTGCCAGCAGACGGACAGGGGGCTTTAATCAGCCCCAGCATTTT.

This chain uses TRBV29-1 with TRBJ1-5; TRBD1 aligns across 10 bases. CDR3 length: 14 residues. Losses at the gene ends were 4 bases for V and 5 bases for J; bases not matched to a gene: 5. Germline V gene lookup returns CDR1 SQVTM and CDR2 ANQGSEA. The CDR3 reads CSVAGQGRDQPQHF. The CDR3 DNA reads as TGCAGCGTTGCGGGACAGGGGAGGGATCAGCCCCAGCATTTT.